Each of the 30 T cell receptor beta chains below was sequenced from the same sample in a study of T cell responses to AZD1222 COVID-19 vaccine. Profiled with immunoSEQ multiplex PCR; TCRdb holds only in-frame clones, not every one. This sample has just over 150,000 clones, with 90% found just once. Sequencing was performed on peripheral blood, taken on day 0 of AZD1222 vaccination. These receptors were collected from an adult in good health.

The CDR3 protein is CASSLTRGAEAFF. The CDR3 region has the DNA TGTGCCAGCAGCCTCACCCGCGGGGCTGAAGCTTTCTTT. V and J are TRBV14 and TRBJ1-1; D is undetermined. The length of the CDR3 is 13 residues. The germline V gene encodes CDR1 SGHDN and CDR2 FVKESK. V lost 4 bases to trimming and J lost 6 bases, with 12 bases between them.

This chain joins TRBV2 and TRBJ1-2; D is perhaps TRBD1 (5 bases). The CDR3 covers 14 residues. V lost 1 base and J 6 bases, leaving 12 bases between the germline ends. Germline CDR1 is SNHLY and CDR2 is FYNNEI. In DNA form, the CDR3 reads TGTGCCAGCAGTGAAGTAGGAAGGGGCCATGGCTACACCTTC. As protein: CASSEVGRGHGYTF. The whole variable domain, remainder taken from reference TRBV2 and TRBJ1-2, is EPEVTQTPSHQVTQMGQEVILRCVPISNHLYFYWYRQILGQKVEFLVSFYNNEISEKSEIFDDQFSVERPDGSNFTLKIRSTKLEDSAMYFCASSEVGRGHGYTFGSGTRLTVV.

V and J are TRBV12-3 or TRBV12-4 and TRBJ2-1; 7 positions agree with TRBD2. J was trimmed by 7 bases and V by 6 bases; bases with no gene match: 6. The length of the CDR3 is 13 residues. CDR3 nucleotides: TGTGCCAGCAGCGCGGGAGCGGGGAATGAGCAGTTCTTC. Its protein is CASSAGAGNEQFF.

This chain joins TRBV25-1 and TRBJ2-7, with D perhaps TRBD2 (5 bases). Trimming removed 1 base at V and 2 bases at J, with 9 bases between. Germline CDR1 MGHDK, CDR2 SYGVNS. This CDR3 contains 14 residues. The DNA for the CDR3 is TGTGCCAGCAGTGAATGGGAGATGACCTACGAGCAGTACTTC. Translation gives CASSEWEMTYEQYF.

V and J are TRBV7-9 and TRBJ1-2; the D is unclear. This CDR3 is 14 amino acids long. Germline V lookup: CDR1 SEHNR, CDR2 FQNEAQ (reference sequence). Between the trimmed V and J ends, which lost 5 bases and 4 bases, there was a span of 14 bases. Here the CDR3 DNA reads TGTGCCAGCAGCCCCAGATCCCGCGGCTATGGCTACACCTTC. Its protein is CASSPRSRGYGYTF.

The J gene is TRBJ2-1, the V gene TRBV4-1; TRBD2 matches 10 bases. Germline lookup yields CDR1 MGHRA and CDR2 YSYEKL. The CDR3 extends over 16 amino acids. J was trimmed by 7 bases and V by 2 bases; bases with no gene match: 8. The CDR3 coding sequence is TGCGCCAGCAGCCAAACAAGCGGGAGGGCCGGGAATGAGCAGTTCTTC. Translating it yields CASSQTSGRAGNEQFF.

This chain connects TRBV9 to TRBJ2-4, with no clear D. Between the trimmed V and J ends, which lost 3 bases and 8 bases, there was a span of 15 bases. CDR3 size: 14 residues. Per germline, CDR1 SGDLS and CDR2 YYNGEE. CDR3 amino acids: CASSGPSHGYIQYF. The CDR3 nucleotides are TGTGCCAGCAGCGGCCCCAGCCACGGTTACATTCAGTACTTC.

CDR3 nucleotide sequence: TGTGCCAGCGGAATTGGGCACAATGAGCAGTTCTTC. Translated, it gives CASGIGHNEQFF. This chain uses TRBV28 with TRBJ2-1; D not resolved. The CDR3 extends over 12 amino acids. The V gene's germline CDR1 is MDHEN and CDR2 SYDVKM. The V and J ends lost 8 bases and 5 bases respectively, with 10 bases between them.

This clone was found a few times. The rearrangement uses TRBV6-2 or TRBV6-3 and TRBJ2-2, with TRBD1 as a possible D gene (7 bases). The germline gives CDR1 MNHEY, CDR2 SVGEGT. V was pared by 6 bases and J by 3 bases, with 11 bases between. The CDR3 consists of 14 residues. CDR3 nucleotides: TGTGCCAGCAGCCCCAGGGGGGACACCGGGGAGCTGTTTTTT. It encodes CASSPRGDTGELFF.

The chain carries TRBV10-3 and TRBJ1-2, with D maybe TRBD1 (6 bases). Trimming cost V 3 bases and J 3 bases, with 8 bases left between them. From germline, CDR1 is ENHRY and CDR2 SYGVKD. The CDR3 has 13 residues. CDR3 in DNA: TGTGCCATCAGTGAAAGACAGGACTATGGCTACACCTTC. The encoded protein is CAISERQDYGYTF.

The genes are TRBV27 and TRBJ1-1; possibly TRBD1 for D (6 bases). With 3 bases removed from V and 0 bases from J, the gap between germline ends came to 8 bases. The CDR3 runs to 14 residues. Germline V gene data show CDR1 as MNHEY and CDR2 as SMNVEV (reference sequence). The CDR3 here is CASSFRGLNTEAFF. The CDR3 nucleotides are TGTGCCAGCAGTTTCAGGGGACTGAACACTGAAGCTTTCTTT.

The rearrangement joins TRBV25-1 to TRBJ1-1; D gene uncertain. Trimming took off 7 bases at V and 2 bases at J, with 5 bases between the two ends. The CDR3 extends over 11 amino acids. In germline, CDR1 is MGHDK, CDR2 SYGVNS. The CDR3 region is CASTRNTEAFF. The CDR3 region has the DNA TGTGCCAGCACCAGAAACACTGAAGCTTTCTTT.

This clone was detected a few times. The chain combines TRBV5-5 with TRBJ1-1; 7 bases are a match to TRBD1. V lost 1 base to trimming and J lost 8 bases; unmatched junction nucleotides: 8. Germline assignment: CDR1 SGHKS and CDR2 YYEKEE (reference sequence). This CDR3 has 14 amino acids. CDR3 sequence reads: CASSLSLGQEEAFF. CDR3 DNA sequence: TGTGCCAGCAGCTTGTCCCTCGGACAGGAGGAAGCTTTCTTT.

This chain connects TRBV19 to TRBJ1-2, with D possibly matching TRBD1 (6 bases). Germline CDR1 and CDR2: LNHDA and SQIVND (reference sequence). The V and J ends lost 6 bases and 4 bases respectively, with 21 bases between them. The CDR3 sequence is 16 residues long. The CDR3 sequence is CASRSARLGQFYGYTF. DNA of the CDR3: TGTGCCAGTAGATCAGCGCGCCTAGGACAGTTCTATGGCTACACCTTC.

This clone occurred once. The V and J genes are TRBV2 and TRBJ1-1, with unresolved D. V was cut by 4 bases and J by 6 bases, with 6 bases left in between. CDR3 length: 11 residues. The germline CDR1 and CDR2 sequences are SNHLY and FYNNEI. Here the CDR3 DNA reads TGTGCCAGCAGTGTATTGGCTGAAGCTTTCTTT. It yields the protein CASSVLAEAFF.

The chain uses TRBV6-6 and TRBJ2-1, with 7 bases identical to TRBD2. This CDR3 region has 16 residues. The germline gives CDR1 MNHNY, CDR2 SVGAGI (reference sequence). V lost 8 bases and J lost 0; bases outside the gene matches: 10. CDR3 in amino acids: CASVQLASDSYNEQFF. The DNA of the CDR3 is TGTGCCAGCGTTCAACTAGCGTCTGACTCCTACAATGAGCAGTTCTTC.

The J gene is TRBJ1-5, the V gene TRBV7-9, with a weak D call TRBD1 (5 bases). The CDR3 covers 18 residues. V dropped 3 bases and J dropped 6 bases, with 24 bases sitting between them. CDR1 is SEHNR and CDR2 is FQNEAQ in the germline V gene (reference sequence). For the CDR3, the DNA is TGTGCCAGCAGCTTTGCGACACCCGGGGGGGAGATGAGTCAGCCCCAGCATTTT. It specifies CASSFATPGGEMSQPQHF.

This chain uses TRBV3-1 (or the pseudogene TRBV3-2) with TRBJ1-1; D might be TRBD1 (5 bases). Germline V gene sequence: CDR1 LGHDT, CDR2 YNNKEL (reference sequence). CDR3 length: 15 residues. V shed 0 bases and J shed 1 base, with 9 bases lying between them. CDR3 DNA: TGTGCCAGCAGCCAAGACCCGGGACCGAACACTGAAGCTTTCTTT. Translating gives CASSQDPGPNTEAFF.

The chain has TRBV5-1 and TRBJ2-1; TRBD2 matches 14 bases. The CDR3 contains 15 residues. The germline V gene encodes CDR1 SGHRS and CDR2 YFSETQ. The J segment lost 7 bases and the V segment lost 4 bases, leaving 4 bases of the junction unmatched. The CDR3 loop is CASSRLAGGLNEQFF. For the CDR3, the DNA is TGCGCCAGCAGCAGACTAGCGGGAGGGTTGAATGAGCAGTTCTTC.

The chain's CDR3 is CASSVGQAASPLHF. The CDR3 nucleotides are TGTGCCAGCAGCGTAGGACAGGCTGCTTCACCCCTCCACTTT. This chain uses TRBV9 with TRBJ1-6, with D possibly TRBD1 on 6 matching bases. This CDR3 has 14 residues. V lost 0 bases to trimming and J lost 9 bases, with 10 bases between them. Germline V gene sequence: CDR1 SGDLS, CDR2 YYNGEE.

The rearrangement joins TRBV3-1 (or the pseudogene TRBV3-2) to TRBJ1-5, with 7 bases that match TRBD1. This CDR3 is built from 18 residues. V lost 0 bases and J lost 4; bases outside the gene matches: 12. Germline V gene sequence: CDR1 LGHDT, CDR2 YNNKEL (reference sequence). The CDR3 nucleotides are TGTGCCAGCAGCCAAGAAGACGAGTATGACAGGGTAAATCAGCCCCAGCATTTT. As protein: CASSQEDEYDRVNQPQHF.

This chain uses TRBV2 with TRBJ2-7, with D maybe TRBD1 (6 bases). Trimming cost V 3 bases and J 9 bases, with 21 bases left between them. This CDR3 is built from 15 residues. Germline CDR1 SNHLY, CDR2 FYNNEI. The CDR3 sequence: CASSDPGKDSGVQYF. The CDR3 nucleotides read TGTGCCAGCAGTGATCCAGGAAAGGACAGCGGAGTGCAGTACTTC.

V gene TRBV6-5 combines with J gene TRBJ2-7; D is perhaps TRBD1 (6 bases). V was cut by 5 bases and J by 7 bases, with 12 bases left in between. Germline V gene data show CDR1 as MNHEY and CDR2 as SVGAGI. The CDR3 loop spans 12 amino acids. CDR3 nucleotide sequence: TGTGCCAGCAGTCAGACAGGCGGAGAGCAGTACTTC. Translation gives CASSQTGGEQYF.

The V and J genes are TRBV29-1 and TRBJ2-1, with D possibly being TRBD1 (6 bases). V was trimmed by 7 bases and J by 3 bases, leaving 16 bases between them. There are 14 residues in the CDR3. Germline lookup yields CDR1 SQVTM and CDR2 ANQGSEA. The CDR3 sequence: CSATRGIGYNEQFF. CDR3 bases: TGCAGCGCTACCAGGGGAATTGGCTACAATGAGCAGTTCTTC.

This sequence joins TRBV12-5 and TRBJ1-2; 7 bases fit TRBD1. With 5 bases clipped from V and 2 bases from J, the junction kept 17 bases outside the gene matches. The length of the CDR3 is 18 residues. Germline-derived CDR1 and CDR2 are LGHNT and FRNRAP. In DNA form, the CDR3 reads TGTGCTAGTGGTCCTGGTATCTTGAGACAGGGCCGAAACTATGGCTACACCTTC. Its protein product is CASGPGILRQGRNYGYTF.

The chain combines TRBV5-1 with TRBJ2-1; D not certain. This CDR3 has 13 residues. Germline CDR1 is SGHRS and CDR2 is YFSETQ. V was trimmed by 1 base and J by 8 bases, leaving 10 bases between them. The CDR3 is CASSLPPKDEQFF. For the CDR3, the DNA is TGCGCCAGCAGCTTGCCCCCCAAGGATGAGCAGTTCTTC.

This sequence joins TRBV9 and TRBJ2-4; the match to TRBD2 covers 7 bases. Trimming cost V 7 bases and J 7 bases; bases outside gene matches: 8. The CDR3 contains 13 residues. In germline, CDR1 is SGDLS, CDR2 YYNGEE. CDR3 residues: CASSAGVRNIQYF. CDR3 in DNA: TGTGCCAGCTCCGCGGGAGTGAGGAACATTCAGTACTTC.

The chain recombines TRBV7-9 with TRBJ2-3; D gene ambiguous. CDR1 is SEHNR, CDR2 FQNEAQ, per germline (reference sequence). The CDR3 covers 17 residues. Trimming removed 4 bases from V and 0 bases from J, with 17 bases in between. This CDR3 is CASSSEVSWTSTDTQYF. DNA of the CDR3: TGTGCCAGCAGCTCGGAAGTCTCTTGGACGAGCACAGATACGCAGTATTTT.

As to this clone: Other DNA sequences in the same sample also yield this CDR3. The chain employs TRBV9 and TRBJ2-2; tentative D call: TRBD1 (5 bases). The CDR3 runs 14 residues. V lost 0 bases and J lost 4, with 7 bases in between. CDR1 and CDR2 from the germline V gene are SGDLS and YYNGEE. The CDR3 reads CASSVDQGTGELFF. CDR3 DNA: TGTGCCAGCAGCGTAGACCAGGGCACCGGGGAGCTGTTTTTT.

The chain carries TRBV29-1 and TRBJ1-1; perhaps TRBD1 as D (6 bases). CDR3 length: 14 amino acids. Germline V gives CDR1 SQVTM, CDR2 ANQGSEA. CDR3 sequence: CGYRQELTNTEAFF. CDR3 nucleotide sequence: TGCGGGTACCGACAGGAGCTCACGAACACTGAAGCTTTCTTT.